This T cell receptor beta chain appears in the sequencing data of a study of vaccination and CD4 T cells after COVID-19. This sample's treatment: roughly 10-day PBMC culture with coronavirus spike peptide pools or control peptides (ViraFEST assay). With regard to this clonotype: Antigen specificity is unknown.

The CDR3 length is 13 residues. Trimming cost V 3 bases and J 3 bases, with 12 bases left between them. The germline V gene encodes CDR1 DFQATT and CDR2 SNEGSKA (reference sequence). The study sequenced cultured CD4+ T cell DNA using the Oncomine TCR Beta short-read assay. TCRdb reprocessed the PCR reads via MiXCR and lists one record per CDR3 protein. The sample has about 12,000 distinct CDR3 sequences; 55% to 80% are singletons. This sequence originates from a human donor who had recovered from COVID-19. This sequence joins TRBV20-1 and TRBJ2-7; the D gene is possibly TRBD1 (5 bases). Specimen: CD4+ T cells from blood, cultured in vitro, collected before SARS-CoV-2 vaccination. The chain's CDR3 is CSASPQGYYEQYF. The CDR3 nucleotides are TGCAGTGCTAGCCCCCAGGGTTACTACGAGCAGTACTTC.